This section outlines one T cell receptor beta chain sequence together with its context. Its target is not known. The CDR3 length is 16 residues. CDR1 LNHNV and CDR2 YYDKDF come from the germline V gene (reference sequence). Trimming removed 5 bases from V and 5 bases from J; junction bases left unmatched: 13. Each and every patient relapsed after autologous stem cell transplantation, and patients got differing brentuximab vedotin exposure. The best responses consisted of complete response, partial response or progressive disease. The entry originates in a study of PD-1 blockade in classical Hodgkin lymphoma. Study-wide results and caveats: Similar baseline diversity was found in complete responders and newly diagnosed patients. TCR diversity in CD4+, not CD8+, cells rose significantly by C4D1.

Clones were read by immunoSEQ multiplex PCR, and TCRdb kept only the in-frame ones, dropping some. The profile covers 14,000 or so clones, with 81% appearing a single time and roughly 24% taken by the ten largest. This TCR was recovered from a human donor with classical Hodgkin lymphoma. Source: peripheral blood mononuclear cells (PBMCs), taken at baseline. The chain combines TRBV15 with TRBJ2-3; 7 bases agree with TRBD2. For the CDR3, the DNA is TGTGCCACCAGCCGAGGCAGGGAGGGAGGACGAGATACGCAGTATTTT. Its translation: CATSRGREGGRDTQYF.